Sequencing of this T cell receptor (beta chain) was carried out in a study of cytomegalovirus exposure and HLA in healthy donors (dated by TCRdb to the late 2010s). Turning to the overall study: An earlier analysis of about 530 of the donors reported about 260 Gb of sequence data and 117 million unique TCR beta sequences obtained from about 170 million T cells. An early release that covered about 600 HLA-typed donors contained 250 to 350 gigabases of sequencing data and tens of millions of unique TCR sequences. The genetic ancestry cluster associated with self-reported Caucasian donors included about four fifths of the roughly 400 genotyped donors. The study aimed to test whether signatures of past pathogen exposure could be identified by cataloging public T cell receptors. The study used immunosequencing to profile the T cell repertoires of hundreds of subjects and linked those repertoires to cytomegalovirus serostatus. Besides the first cohort of around 670 subjects, a separate validation cohort made up of 95 to 150 different subjects was used. To predict cytomegalovirus infection status, the study combined high-throughput TCR immunosequencing, statistical association of individual TCRs with disease status, and machine learning. In a later analysis, previously published TCR beta repertoires from about 640 donors were re-analyzed and high-resolution HLA genotyping was added so that TCR occurrence patterns could be studied. Rather than using new phenotypic data, the later analysis identified candidate immune exposures from TCR beta sequences and from how often those sequences occurred across donors. To decide whether each TCR beta V gene segment behaved as functional or pseudogenic, an earlier analysis of some 570 of the donors relied on high-throughput TCR beta sequencing. Alongside the repertoire data, information on donor age, sex, ethnicity and CMV serostatus was compiled. A later genetic analysis used genome-wide SNP genotypes for about 60% of the 666 donors, treating that subset as a discovery cohort. Every repertoire in the discovery cohort had been generated on one and the same sequencing platform. HLA typing covered class I and class II loci at four-digit resolution. The number of donors typed differed by locus, with about 629-640 for A, B, C, DRB1 and DQB1, 522 for DQA1, 600 to 610 for DPA1, and some 440 for DPB1. Four or five DR-DQ haplotypes were treated as single units for association and clustering because of strong linkage in the cohort. Among some 400 genotyped donors of the cohort, an average of roughly 240,000 unique TCR beta nucleotide sequences were sequenced per donor, roughly 20% of them non-productive. Study-wide findings and limitations: Specific HLA alleles were associated with 16,951 TCR beta sequences at a false discovery rate of 0.05 in a later analysis. A later analysis found that HLA-associated TCR beta chains were more clonally expanded and had lower generation probabilities than equally common non-associated chains. The study listed 164 TCR beta chains as associated with cytomegalovirus. The classifier was reported to diagnose cytomegalovirus status with high specificity and sensitivity in both the original cohort and the validation cohort. In a later analysis, TCR association rates were found to vary across HLA loci, with the most associated TCRs seen for DRB1 alleles and the fewest for HLA-C alleles. In this cohort, only TCR beta chains were sequenced, and detectable features were limited by the absence of alpha or paired-chain data. The only immune exposure information available for the cohort was CMV serostatus. A further reported finding was that TCR beta sequences accurately predicted the HLA-A and HLA-B alleles for most subjects in the first cohort. An earlier analysis of some 560 of the donors showed that most TCR beta V segments appeared in productive rearrangements either about 87% or about 30% of the time, which broadly matched IMGT annotations. The authors suggested that the approach could potentially be generalized to other disease states and immunological phenotypes. According to a later analysis, parvovirus B19, influenza, CMV and Epstein-Barr virus appeared linked to several top co-occurrence clusters. In a later genetic analysis, a missense DCLRE1C variant was associated with V-gene and J-gene trimming of TCR beta chains, and the association was replicated in an independent cohort. Most TCR sequences were seen in very few donors, while some public TCRs were found in many individuals. A cluster of highly shared sequence variants was judged likely to represent a technical artifact of the sequencing pipeline. Strong co-occurrence of HLA alleles, especially DR and DQ, made assigning TCR associations to individual alleles difficult. Because HLA typing was unavailable for some donors at each locus, only the typed subset was used in association tests. Because counts were too low, seventeen rarely observed V segments, including chromosome 9 orphons, were excluded from the earlier analysis of around 590 of the donors. Linkage disequilibrium might explain the correlated functional status among segregating V segments, but an unknown experimental factor could not be ruled out. According to a later genetic analysis, donors in an Asian-associated ancestry cluster had fewer N-insertions in productive TCRs than the approximately 700-donor mean. Roughly uniform sequencing depth across donors was assumed in presence/absence analyses, although this assumption may not hold. In vitro tests confirmed that a few of the cytomegalovirus-associated TCR beta chains recognize cytomegalovirus antigens. A later analysis found that most CMV-associated TCR beta chains appeared HLA-restricted, with HLA associations seemingly driven largely by CMV exposure.

Worth noting for this clone: The target of this receptor is not known.

Library preparation employed the immunoSEQ multiplex PCR assay. A mixture of 60 forward primers for TCR Vbeta segments and 13 reverse primers for TCR Jbeta segments was used in the multiplex PCR. Amplification of the CDR3 region of rearranged TCR beta genes was performed with a multiplex PCR assay on genomic DNA. On the Illumina HiSeq System, the amplified TCR beta libraries were sequenced as 87-base-pair reads. On the authors' methods: A later analysis tallied 75 million to 95 million unique TCR beta chains across the 700 or so repertoires, and 10 million to 11 million of those chains were shared by two or more donors. A nearest-neighbor algorithm error-corrected the raw reads and collapsed the reads into unique sequences, merging closely related sequences to remove PCR and sequencing errors. To assign V, D and J gene segments, CDR3 sequences were aligned to IMGT reference sequences. Each retained sequence needed at least a six-nucleotide match to both a V gene segment and a J gene segment. Rearrangements were classified as productive when the CDR3 lacked stop codons and remained in frame with V and J, and all other rearrangements were classified as non-productive. Following IMGT convention, CDR3 was defined as the stretch from the second conserved V-encoded cysteine up to the conserved J-encoded phenylalanine. The earlier analysis of 500 to 650 of the donors excluded any sequence lacking an unambiguous match to a single V gene segment. An earlier analysis of a few hundred of the donors called V segments functional above 56.7% productive rearrangements and segregating when the between-donor standard deviation exceeded 5%. To diagnose cytomegalovirus status from the catalog of TCR beta chain sequences, a statistical classification framework was built. In a later analysis, TCR nucleotide sequences were compared against IMGT/GENE-DB human TR gene sequences so that V and J genes could be assigned. The TCRdist pipeline was used in a later analysis to assign CDR3 sequences and most-parsimonious VDJ recombination scenarios. In a later analysis, each TCR beta chain was defined by its CDR3 amino acid sequence together with its V-gene family, and reads without a unique V-gene family were excluded. In a later analysis, approximately 640 highly shared, low-generation-probability nucleotide sequences were removed to address suspected cross-contamination and a sequencing artifact. In a later analysis, a clonal expansion index for each public chain was calculated from normalized within-repertoire ranks of inferred template counts. Generation probabilities in a later analysis came from a VDJ recombination model fitted to out-of-frame rearrangements, and those results were checked against IGoR. Hypergeometric tests were used in a later analysis to score TCR-TCR, TCR-HLA and TCR-CMV co-occurrence, with a repertoire-size bias correction applied to the TCR pairs. In a later analysis, false discovery rates were estimated by permuting HLA or CMV assignments 20 times. In a later analysis, co-occurring TCRs were grouped with DBSCAN, and TCRdist sequence similarity was added when clustering was performed within HLA-allele-positive subsets. Repertoires with fewer than 30,000 or more than 120,000 public chains were left out of co-occurrence clustering, as were about 5 repertoires with anomalous nucleotide sharing. The table was pulled from immuneACCESS by TCRdb, which kept in-frame rearrangements only. Such tables lose some clones; where checked, under half of the loss comes from unresolved V genes, and the rest has no known cause. That table supplies the V and J calls and clone size; D and trimming were determined from the DNA. The data table for this sample lists about 88,000 clones. The leading ten clones occupy 4.5% to 6.5% of the sample.

The cohort was made up of 500 to 800 healthy bone marrow donors. At the time of sampling, all cohort members were nominally healthy, though unrecorded immune exposures were likely present. The donor tested CMV seropositive, placing the donor among the 289 seropositive members of the cohort. A peripheral blood sample was collected from each donor, and TCR beta sequencing was performed on peripheral blood mononuclear cells. The Qiagen DNeasy Blood Extraction Kit was used to extract genomic DNA from the blood cell samples. The clonotype originates from a girl aged 10-17 years in good health and CMV-seropositive. Specimen: PBMCs.

The CDR3 amino acid sequence is: CAWSAGLDSPLHF. The DNA reads as follows: TGTGCCTGGAGTGCAGGGCTGGACTCACCCCTCCACTTT. The V gene is TRBV30 and the J gene is TRBJ1-6; possibly the D gene is TRBD1, per 5 matching bases. Via the germline V gene (reference sequence), CDR1 is GTSNPN and CDR2 SVGIG. The germline ends are 11 bases apart after V is trimmed by 1 base and J by 10 bases. There are 13 amino acids in the CDR3, from cysteine to phenylalanine inclusive. The only DNA kept is the CDR3, 39 bases in frame from the first base.